The 30 T cell receptor beta chains reported below all come from one sample, sequenced in a study of Ad26.COV2.S vaccination and SARS-CoV-2 variants. Treatment meaning: some 19 received Ad26.COV2.S at low or high dose, single or two shots; 5 received placebo; per-sample allocation not given. After the first vaccine or placebo injection, samples were drawn on day 63. This table comes from immunoSEQ multiplex PCR, and its TCRdb copy is limited to in-frame clones, with some not included. The table records 300,000 to 450,000 clones, about 85% of them present only once. The sequences come from peripheral blood, collected in a trial of Ad26.COV2.S vaccine versus placebo. The receptors shown here come from a person between 18 and 65 years old who received the Ad26.COV2.S COVID-19 vaccine or a placebo.

The V gene is TRBV7-6, the J gene TRBJ2-2; no definite D call. V was trimmed by 3 bases and J by 0 bases, leaving 11 bases between them. This CDR3 has 16 amino acids. Per germline, CDR1 SGHVS and CDR2 FNYEAQ. DNA for the CDR3: TGTGCCAGCAGCTTGGCGTACCGTTCGAACACCGGGGAGCTGTTTTTT. Amino acid sequence: CASSLAYRSNTGELFF.

CDR3 in DNA: TGTGCCAGCAGTTACGAAGCACGGGGAGCTTTCTTT. Residues: CASSYEARGAFF. This chain joins TRBV6-2 or TRBV6-3 and TRBJ1-1; D uncertain. The germline V gene has CDR1 MNHEY and CDR2 SVGEGT. The CDR3 runs to 12 residues. Trimming took off 2 bases at V and 10 bases at J, with 11 bases between the two ends.

This rearrangement joins TRBV10-1 to TRBJ2-1; 7 bases align to TRBD2. The CDR3 is 16 amino acids. Germline CDR1 is WNHNN and CDR2 is SYGVQD (reference sequence). V was clipped by 5 bases and J by 3 bases; unmatched bases: 10. CDR3 nucleotides: TGCGCCAGCAGTCCAATGACTAGCCGAAACTACAATGAGCAGTTCTTC. It is translated as CASSPMTSRNYNEQFF.

This clone has just one count. The chain joins TRBV7-2 to TRBJ1-1; D possibly corresponds to TRBD1 (5 bases). V lost 2 bases and J lost 3, with 10 bases in between. CDR1 SGHTA and CDR2 FQGNSA come from the germline V gene. This CDR3 has 14 residues. The CDR3 bases are TGTGCCAGCAGCTTATGGGGGACTCACACTGAAGCTTTCTTT. Amino acid sequence: CASSLWGTHTEAFF.

This chain links TRBV10-3 with TRBJ2-7; D unclear. This CDR3 comprises 14 residues. CDR1 ENHRY and CDR2 SYGVKD come from the germline V gene. V was pared by 2 bases and J by 1 base, with 9 bases between. Here the CDR3 DNA reads TGTGCCATCAGTGAGGCTCAAGGGTCCTACGAGCAGTACTTC. Protein: CAISEAQGSYEQYF.

The chain is built from TRBV5-4 and TRBJ2-1, with unresolved D. The CDR3 has 15 residues. Germline CDR1 is SGHNT and CDR2 is YYREEE (reference sequence). Deletions cut 0 bases from V and 0 bases from J, with 7 bases between. CDR3 amino acids: CASSLVAASYNEQFF. The CDR3 region has the DNA TGTGCCAGCAGCTTGGTGGCGGCCTCCTACAATGAGCAGTTCTTC. Using reference TRBV5-4 and TRBJ2-1 for the parts outside the CDR3, the full variable domain is ETGVTQSPTHLIKTRGQQVTLRCSSQSGHNTVSWYQQALGQGPQFIFQYYREEENGRGNFPPRFSGLQFPNYSSELNVNALELDDSALYLCASSLVAASYNEQFFGPGTRLTVL.

The rearrangement joins TRBV5-1 to TRBJ2-2; 7 bases agree with TRBD2. The germline V gene has CDR1 SGHRS and CDR2 YFSETQ. Trimming removed 2 bases from V and 1 base from J; junction bases left unmatched: 2. The CDR3 length is 15 residues. For the CDR3, the DNA is TGCGCCAGCAGCTTCCCTAGCGGGAACACCGGGGAGCTGTTTTTT. It specifies CASSFPSGNTGELFF.

This chain joins TRBV5-1 and TRBJ2-1, with TRBD2 matching 16 bases. The V segment lost 3 bases and the J segment 2 bases; nucleotides outside the gene matches: 2. This CDR3 comprises 17 residues. The V gene's germline CDR1 is SGHRS and CDR2 YFSETQ. The CDR3 coding sequence is TGCGCCAGCAGCTGGGGACTAGCGGGGGGGACCTACAATGAGCAGTTCTTC. Its protein product is CASSWGLAGGTYNEQFF.

The genes are TRBV9 and TRBJ2-7; D possibly corresponds to TRBD1 (6 bases). Trimming left V 4 bases short and J 6 bases short, with 29 bases between. CDR3 length: 18 residues. CDR1 SGDLS and CDR2 YYNGEE come from the germline V gene. The CDR3 DNA is TGTGCCAGCAGCCCATGGATCGTGAAGGATGGCAGGGGCGGCGAGCAGTACTTC. It translates to CASSPWIVKDGRGGEQYF.

This clone appeared a single time. The chain recombines TRBV5-8 with TRBJ2-7, with 9 nucleotides matching TRBD1. CDR3 size: 15 residues. Looked up from germline, CDR1 is SGHTS and CDR2 is YDEGEE. V lost 4 bases to trimming and J lost 1 base; unmatched junction nucleotides: 6. CDR3 nucleotides: TGTGCCAGCAGCACCCGGGACAGGGCGTCCTACGAGCAGTACTTC. Translation: CASSTRDRASYEQYF. The variable domain in full, with the rest retrieved from reference TRBV5-8 and TRBJ2-7, is EAGVTQSPTHLIKTRGQQATLRCSPISGHTSVYWYQQALGLGLQFLLWYDEGEERNRGNFPPRFSGRQFPNYSSELNVNALELEDSALYLCASSTRDRASYEQYFGPGTRLTVT.

The chain links TRBV2 to TRBJ1-4, with D perhaps matching TRBD1 (5 bases). CDR1 is SNHLY and CDR2 is FYNNEI in the germline V gene. The germline V and J ends were trimmed by 7 bases and 0 bases, with 18 bases remaining between them. The CDR3 runs to 17 residues. The CDR3 reads CASTRQLPFATNEKLFF. CDR3 in DNA: TGTGCCAGCACAAGACAGCTACCCTTTGCAACTAATGAAAAACTGTTTTTT.

This clone was recorded only once. The chain links TRBV11-2 to TRBJ2-1; TRBD2 agrees at 11 bases. Losses at the gene ends were 5 bases for V and 2 bases for J; bases not matched to a gene: 8. The CDR3 has 17 residues. Germline lookup yields CDR1 SGHAT and CDR2 FQNNGV. The CDR3 region has the DNA TGTGCCAGCAGCCAACCTATAGCGGGAGGGACCTACAATGAGCAGTTCTTC. This translates into CASSQPIAGGTYNEQFF.

The chain couples TRBV14 to TRBJ2-1; 8 positions match TRBD1. This CDR3 region has 14 residues. Germline V gene data show CDR1 as SGHDN and CDR2 as FVKESK. Trimming cost V 8 bases and J 4 bases; bases outside gene matches: 7. The CDR3 protein is CASSAGQVYNEQFF. The CDR3 nucleotides read TGTGCCAGCTCGGCGGGACAGGTATACAATGAGCAGTTCTTC.

The rearrangement links TRBV27 to TRBJ1-4; D is uncertain. The CDR3 consists of 13 residues. V dropped 5 bases and J dropped 7 bases, with 11 bases sitting between them. CDR1 MNHEY and CDR2 SMNVEV come from the germline V gene (reference sequence). CDR3: CASSHGPAEKLFF. For the CDR3, the DNA is TGTGCCAGCAGTCACGGACCGGCTGAAAAACTGTTTTTT.

J is TRBJ2-3 and V is TRBV30; 8 bases are a match to TRBD2. Germline V gene data show CDR1 as GTSNPN and CDR2 as SVGIG (reference sequence). The CDR3 spans 15 residues. With 2 bases clipped from V and 0 bases from J, the junction kept 4 bases outside the gene matches. CDR3 sequence: CAWSPASGSTDTQYF. The CDR3 DNA sequence: TGTGCCTGGAGTCCAGCTAGCGGGAGCACAGATACGCAGTATTTT.

The rearrangement links TRBV7-2 to TRBJ2-5; 7 bases line up with TRBD1. Trimming removed 4 bases from V and 4 bases from J; junction bases left unmatched: 6. The CDR3 runs to 14 residues. The V gene's germline CDR1 is SGHTA and CDR2 FQGNSA. The CDR3 sequence is CASSSRGLGETQYF. The CDR3 region has the DNA TGTGCCAGCAGCTCGAGGGGGCTTGGAGAGACCCAGTACTTC. The variable domain in full, with the rest retrieved from reference TRBV7-2 and TRBJ2-5, is GAGVSQSPSNKVTEKGKDVELRCDPISGHTALYWYRQSLGQGLEFLIYFQGNSAPDKSGLPSDRFSAERTGGSVSTLTIQRTQQEDSAVYLCASSSRGLGETQYFGPGTRLLVL.

Here the CDR3 reads CASSPLLGSRVKQYF. The CDR3 nucleotides are TGTGCCAGCAGCCCCCTCCTCGGGTCCAGGGTTAAGCAGTACTTC. The chain uses TRBV11-2 and TRBJ2-7, with D tentatively TRBD1 (5 bases). V was cut by 5 bases and J by 8 bases, with 22 bases left in between. There are 15 residues in the CDR3. The germline V gene has CDR1 SGHAT and CDR2 FQNNGV.

V gene TRBV4-3 combines with J gene TRBJ2-2; possibly TRBD1 or TRBD2 for D (6 bases each). CDR3 length equals 17 residues. Germline V lookup: CDR1 LGHNA, CDR2 YSLEER. Trimming removed 3 bases from V and 4 bases from J, with 18 bases in between. CDR3: CASSQGSGGGPTGELFF. The CDR3 coding sequence is TGCGCCAGCAGCCAGGGCTCCGGGGGCGGGCCCACCGGGGAGCTGTTTTTT.

V gene TRBV5-1 combines with J gene TRBJ2-6; a weak D match, TRBD1 (5 bases). Looked up from germline, CDR1 is SGHRS and CDR2 is YFSETQ. V shed 0 bases and J shed 6 bases, with 13 bases lying between them. This CDR3 region has 16 residues. The CDR3 is CASSLEGHAVANVLTF. CDR3 bases: TGCGCCAGCAGCTTGGAAGGACACGCAGTGGCCAACGTCCTGACTTTC.

The genes are TRBV4-1 and TRBJ1-4; D is unresolved. Germline V gene data show CDR1 as MGHRA and CDR2 as YSYEKL. V gave up 1 base and J gave up 4 bases, with 10 bases separating them. There are 15 residues in the CDR3. The CDR3 spells CASSQVGLINEKLFF. In DNA, the CDR3 is TGCGCCAGCAGCCAAGTCGGTCTAATTAATGAAAAACTGTTTTTT.

This clone was found a few times. The chain has TRBV7-9 and TRBJ2-2; TRBD2 agrees at 7 bases. CDR1 SEHNR and CDR2 FQNEAQ come from the germline V gene (reference sequence). The CDR3 runs 16 residues. V dropped 4 bases and J dropped 0; count of bases not matched to a gene: 5. The CDR3 region is CASSSPSGANTGELFF. The CDR3 DNA follows: TGTGCCAGCAGCTCCCCTAGCGGCGCGAACACCGGGGAGCTGTTTTTT.

The J gene is TRBJ1-2, the V gene TRBV7-2; no reliable D call. CDR3 length: 14 residues. Per the germline V gene, CDR1 is SGHTA and CDR2 is FQGNSA. The V and J ends lost 3 bases and 2 bases respectively, with 10 bases between them. The CDR3 region has the DNA TGTGCCAGCAGCTTGTCGAATTGGAACTATGGCTACACCTTC. Its translation is CASSLSNWNYGYTF.

The chain is built from TRBV3-1 (or the pseudogene TRBV3-2) and TRBJ2-3; TRBD1 might be the D (6 bases). Germline V gives CDR1 LGHDT, CDR2 YNNKEL (reference sequence). V lost 3 bases and J lost 3, with 7 bases in between. The CDR3 consists of 13 residues. In DNA form, the CDR3 reads TGTGCCAGCAGCCAGCAGGGGACAGATACGCAGTATTTT. Amino acid sequence: CASSQQGTDTQYF.

V usage is TRBV7-6 and J usage is TRBJ1-4; TRBD1 might be the D (6 bases). Trimming cost V 1 base and J 7 bases, with 13 bases left between them. In germline, CDR1 is SGHVS, CDR2 FNYEAQ. The CDR3 is made up of 15 amino acids. The CDR3 is CASSLVQGKGEKLFF. The CDR3 coding sequence is TGTGCCAGCAGCTTAGTACAGGGAAAGGGTGAAAAACTGTTTTTT.

This chain joins TRBV6-1 and TRBJ2-5, with D hard to call. Germline V gives CDR1 MNHNS, CDR2 SASEGT. V dropped 1 base and J dropped 5 bases, with 11 bases sitting between them. The CDR3 is 14 amino acids. CDR3 protein: CASSEVGQEETQYF. As DNA, the CDR3 is TGTGCCAGCAGTGAAGTCGGGCAGGAGGAGACCCAGTACTTC.

In this sample, this clone turned up once. The chain's CDR3 is CASSPDRSGNTIYF. DNA for the CDR3: TGTGCCAGCTCACCAGACAGGTCTGGAAACACCATATATTTT. V and J are TRBV18 and TRBJ1-3; possible D gene TRBD1, 6 bases. Trimming shortened V by 2 bases and J by 1 base, and 6 bases separated the two germline ends. Germline loops: CDR1 KGHSH, CDR2 LQKENI. The CDR3 has 14 residues.

CDR3 DNA sequence: TGCGCCAGCAGCTTAGGGACAGGATACAATGAGCAGTTCTTC. Protein product: CASSLGTGYNEQFF. The chain employs TRBV5-1 and TRBJ2-1; 8 positions agree with TRBD1. The CDR3 is made up of 14 amino acids. With V trimmed by 2 bases and J by 4 bases, 2 bases remained unmatched. The germline CDR1 and CDR2 sequences are SGHRS and YFSETQ.

V usage is TRBV7-8 and J usage is TRBJ2-1; unclear D gene. CDR3 length: 13 amino acids. Trimming left V 1 base short and J 5 bases short, with 6 bases between. The germline V gene has CDR1 SGHVS and CDR2 FQNEAQ. The CDR3 reads CASSLVWHNEQFF. As DNA, the CDR3 is TGTGCCAGCAGCTTAGTGTGGCACAATGAGCAGTTCTTC.

V gene TRBV5-4 combines with J gene TRBJ2-3, with D tentatively TRBD2 (6 bases). Germline V gives CDR1 SGHNT, CDR2 YYREEE (reference sequence). This CDR3 comprises 15 residues. V was trimmed by 4 bases and J by 5 bases, leaving 17 bases between them. The DNA for the CDR3 is TGTGCCAGCAGCCCGGAGGGGTCAGTTGGAGATACGCAGTATTTT. Translating gives CASSPEGSVGDTQYF.

This chain links TRBV6-5 with TRBJ1-5; D uncertain. With 8 bases removed from V and 0 bases from J, the gap between germline ends came to 11 bases. Germline V gene lookup returns CDR1 MNHEY and CDR2 SVGAGI. CDR3 length equals 14 residues. CDR3 in DNA: TGTGCCAGCGATAACATTCATAGCAATCAGCCCCAGCATTTT. Amino acid sequence: CASDNIHSNQPQHF.